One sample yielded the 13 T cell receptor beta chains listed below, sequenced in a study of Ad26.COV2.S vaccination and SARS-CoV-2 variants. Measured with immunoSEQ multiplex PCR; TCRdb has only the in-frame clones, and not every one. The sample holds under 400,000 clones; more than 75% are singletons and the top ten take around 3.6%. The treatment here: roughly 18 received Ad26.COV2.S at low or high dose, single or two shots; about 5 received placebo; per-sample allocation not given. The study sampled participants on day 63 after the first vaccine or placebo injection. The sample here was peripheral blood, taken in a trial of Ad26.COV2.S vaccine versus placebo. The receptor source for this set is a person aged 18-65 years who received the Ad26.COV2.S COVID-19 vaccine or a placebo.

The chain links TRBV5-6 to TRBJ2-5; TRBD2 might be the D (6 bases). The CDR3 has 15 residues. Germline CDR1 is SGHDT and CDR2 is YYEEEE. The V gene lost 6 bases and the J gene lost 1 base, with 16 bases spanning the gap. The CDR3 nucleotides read TGTGCCAGCATCCTAGGAGGGCGACTCCAAGAGACCCAGTACTTC. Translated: CASILGGRLQETQYF.

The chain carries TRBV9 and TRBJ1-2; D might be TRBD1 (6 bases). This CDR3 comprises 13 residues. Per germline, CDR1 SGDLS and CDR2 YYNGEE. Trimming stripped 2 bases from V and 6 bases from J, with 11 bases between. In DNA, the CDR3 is TGTGCCAGCAGCGTGGGGGGCCAGAATGGCTACACCTTC. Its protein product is CASSVGGQNGYTF. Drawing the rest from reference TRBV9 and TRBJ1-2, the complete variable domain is DSGVTQTPKHLITATGQRVTLRCSPRSGDLSVYWYQQSLDQGLQFLIQYYNGEERAKGNILERFSAQQFPDLHSELNLSSLELGDSALYFCASSVGGQNGYTFGSGTRLTVV.

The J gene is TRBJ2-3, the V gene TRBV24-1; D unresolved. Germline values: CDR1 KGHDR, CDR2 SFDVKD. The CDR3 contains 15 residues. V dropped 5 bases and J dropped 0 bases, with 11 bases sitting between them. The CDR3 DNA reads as TGTGCCACCAGTGCCGCGTTCGGGAGCACAGATACGCAGTATTTT. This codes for CATSAAFGSTDTQYF.

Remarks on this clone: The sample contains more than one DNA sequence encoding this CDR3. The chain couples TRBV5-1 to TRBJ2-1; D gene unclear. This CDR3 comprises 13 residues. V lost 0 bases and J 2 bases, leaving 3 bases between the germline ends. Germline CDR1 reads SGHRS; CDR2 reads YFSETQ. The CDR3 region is CASSLEPYNEQFF. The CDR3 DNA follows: TGCGCCAGCAGCTTGGAGCCCTACAATGAGCAGTTCTTC.

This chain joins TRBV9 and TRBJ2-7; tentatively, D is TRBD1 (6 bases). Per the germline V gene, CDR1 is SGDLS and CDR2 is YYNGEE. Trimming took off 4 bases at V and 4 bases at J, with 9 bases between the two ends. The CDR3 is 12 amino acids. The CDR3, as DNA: TGTGCCAGCAGCTCCACAGGGTACGAGCAGTACTTC. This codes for CASSSTGYEQYF.

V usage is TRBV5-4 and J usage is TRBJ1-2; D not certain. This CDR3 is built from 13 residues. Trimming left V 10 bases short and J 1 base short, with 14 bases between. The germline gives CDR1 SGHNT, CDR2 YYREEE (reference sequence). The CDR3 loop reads CAGNYDNNYGYTF. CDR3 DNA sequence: TGTGCCGGAAACTACGACAATAACTATGGCTACACCTTC.

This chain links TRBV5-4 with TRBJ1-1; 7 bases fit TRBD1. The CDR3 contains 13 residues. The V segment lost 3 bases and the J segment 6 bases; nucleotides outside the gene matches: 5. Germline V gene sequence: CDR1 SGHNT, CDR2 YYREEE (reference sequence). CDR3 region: CASSSGTASEAFF. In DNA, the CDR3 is TGTGCCAGCAGCTCCGGGACAGCTTCTGAAGCTTTCTTT. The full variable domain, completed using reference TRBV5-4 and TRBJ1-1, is ETGVTQSPTHLIKTRGQQVTLRCSSQSGHNTVSWYQQALGQGPQFIFQYYREEENGRGNFPPRFSGLQFPNYSSELNVNALELDDSALYLCASSSGTASEAFFGQGTRLTVV.

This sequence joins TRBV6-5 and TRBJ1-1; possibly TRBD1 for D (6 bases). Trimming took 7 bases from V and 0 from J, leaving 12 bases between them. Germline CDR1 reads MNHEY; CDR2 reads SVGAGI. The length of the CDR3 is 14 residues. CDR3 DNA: TGTGCCAGCACCCTGGACAGCCTGAACACTGAAGCTTTCTTT. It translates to CASTLDSLNTEAFF.

The CDR3 coding sequence is TGTGCCAGCAGCTTAGAAGACGGTCGAACCCTCGGGAATCAGCCCCAGCATTTT. Amino acids: CASSLEDGRTLGNQPQHF. The chain couples TRBV7-9 to TRBJ1-5; D unclear. The germline V gene has CDR1 SEHNR and CDR2 FQNEAQ (reference sequence). The V end was cut by 1 base, the J end by 4 bases, with 20 bases between. The CDR3 covers 18 residues. The full variable domain, with the rest looked up from reference TRBV7-9 and TRBJ1-5, is DTGVSQNPRHKITKRGQNVTFRCDPISEHNRLYWYRQTLGQGPEFLTYFQNEAQLEKSRLLSDRFSAERPKGSFSTLEIQRTEQGDSAMYLCASSLEDGRTLGNQPQHFGDGTRLSIL.

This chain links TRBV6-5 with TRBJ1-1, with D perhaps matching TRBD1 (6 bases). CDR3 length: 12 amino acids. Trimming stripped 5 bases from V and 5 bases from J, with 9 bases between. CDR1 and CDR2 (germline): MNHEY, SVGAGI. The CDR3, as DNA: TGTGCCAGCAGTCGGGGGCCGACTGAAGCTTTCTTT. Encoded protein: CASSRGPTEAFF.

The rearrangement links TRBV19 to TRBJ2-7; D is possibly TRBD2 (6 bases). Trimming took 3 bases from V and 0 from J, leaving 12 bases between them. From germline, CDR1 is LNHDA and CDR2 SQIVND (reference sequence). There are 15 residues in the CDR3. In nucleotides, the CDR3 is TGTGCCAGTAGTATCGGGGGAGGTGCCTCCTACGAGCAGTACTTC. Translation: CASSIGGGASYEQYF.

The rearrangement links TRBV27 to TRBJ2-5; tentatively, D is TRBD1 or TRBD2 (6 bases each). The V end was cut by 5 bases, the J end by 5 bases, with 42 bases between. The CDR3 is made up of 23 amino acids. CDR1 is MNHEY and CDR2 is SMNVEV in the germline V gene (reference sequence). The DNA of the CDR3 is TGTGCCAGCAGTCCTACCTCCGGGGGCGGGGCGGCCCATCAGGTTTGGTCCCTTGAGACCCAGTACTTC. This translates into CASSPTSGGGAAHQVWSLETQYF.

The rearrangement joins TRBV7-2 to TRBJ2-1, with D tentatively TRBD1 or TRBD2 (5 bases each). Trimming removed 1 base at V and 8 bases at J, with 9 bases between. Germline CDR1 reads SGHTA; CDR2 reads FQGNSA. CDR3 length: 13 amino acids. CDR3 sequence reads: CASSLVGRDEQFF. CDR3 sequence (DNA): TGTGCCAGCAGCTTAGTGGGACGTGATGAGCAGTTCTTC.